Here is one TCR beta chain with its context. Per the germline V gene, CDR1 is SGHNT and CDR2 is YYREEE (reference sequence). The CDR3 has 15 residues. Trimming shortened V by 4 bases and J by 0 bases, and 11 bases separated the two germline ends. These data are taken from a study of T-cell reconstitution after alpha-beta-depleted transplantation in children. This sample's TCRbeta library carried unique molecular identifier barcodes. From the PCR reads, TCRdb called clonotypes with MiXCR, one entry per CDR3 protein. The sample lists around 250,000 distinct CDR3 sequences, roughly 9.5% occurring once. The genes are TRBV5-4 and TRBJ1-3; D gene unclear. This clonotype was obtained from a human donor who donated a stem cell graft to a child with SCID. The material was PBMCs from the stem cell graft donor, obtained from the stem cell graft. The CDR3 DNA follows: TGTGCCAGCAGCCTTGACCTTACCTCTGGAAACACCATATATTTT. Protein product: CASSLDLTSGNTIYF.